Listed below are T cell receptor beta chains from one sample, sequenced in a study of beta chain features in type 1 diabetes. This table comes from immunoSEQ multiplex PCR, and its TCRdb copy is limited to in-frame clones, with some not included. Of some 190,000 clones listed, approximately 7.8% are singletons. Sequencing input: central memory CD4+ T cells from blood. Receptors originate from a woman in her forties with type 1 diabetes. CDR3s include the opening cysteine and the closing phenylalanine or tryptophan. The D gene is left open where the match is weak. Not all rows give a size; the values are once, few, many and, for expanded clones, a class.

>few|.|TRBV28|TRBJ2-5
CASSLGGANQETQYF
TGTGCCAGCAGCCTAGGTGGTGCGAACCAAGAGACCCAGTACTTC
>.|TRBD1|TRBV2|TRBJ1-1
CASSSTGVTEAFF
TGTGCCAGCAGTTCGACAGGGGTCACTGAAGCTTTCTTT
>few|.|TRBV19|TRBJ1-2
CASSRTGYGYTF
TGTGCCAGTAGTAGAACAGGGTATGGCTACACCTTC
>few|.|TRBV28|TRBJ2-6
CASSRDVSGANVLTF
TGTGCCAGCAGTCGGGATGTCTCTGGGGCCAACGTCCTGACTTTC
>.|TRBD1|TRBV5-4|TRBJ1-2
CASSTGQESLYGYTF
TGTGCCAGCAGCACGGGACAGGAGAGTTTGTATGGCTACACCTTC
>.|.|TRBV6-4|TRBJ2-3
CASSARAGGTDTQYF
TGTGCCAGCAGTGCCAGGGCAGGTGGCACAGATACGCAGTATTTT
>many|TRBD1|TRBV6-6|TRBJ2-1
CASSPRQGKSYNEQFF
TGTGCCAGCAGCCCCCGACAGGGGAAATCCTACAATGAGCAGTTCTTC
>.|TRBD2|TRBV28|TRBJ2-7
CASSFIGSGRPGDYEQYF
TGTGCCAGCAGTTTTATCGGTAGCGGGAGGCCTGGGGACTACGAGCAGTACTTC
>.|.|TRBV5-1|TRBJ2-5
CASSLAWGGGLQETQYF
TGCGCCAGCAGCTTGGCTTGGGGAGGCGGCCTACAAGAGACCCAGTACTTC
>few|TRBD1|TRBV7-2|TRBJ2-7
CASSPRQGLYEQYF
TGTGCCAGCAGCCCTAGACAGGGGTTGTACGAGCAGTACTTC
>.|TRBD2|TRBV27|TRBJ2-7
CASSLLRAGGSYEQYF
TGTGCCAGCAGTTTATTACGAGCGGGAGGGAGTTACGAGCAGTACTTC
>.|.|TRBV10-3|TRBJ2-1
CATAGRQGRSSYNEQFF
TGTGCCACCGCGGGGAGACAGGGACGAAGCTCCTACAATGAGCAGTTCTTC
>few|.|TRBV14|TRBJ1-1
CASSPGTGNTEAFF
TGTGCCAGCAGCCCCGGGACTGGGAACACTGAAGCTTTCTTT
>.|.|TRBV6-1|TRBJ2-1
CASSERGGVTYNEQFF
TGTGCCAGCAGTGAAAGAGGGGGAGTAACCTACAATGAGCAGTTCTTC
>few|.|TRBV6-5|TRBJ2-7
CAIPGLPGVEQYF
TGTGCCATCCCTGGGCTGCCAGGGGTGGAGCAGTACTTC
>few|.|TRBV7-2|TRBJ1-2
CASSPTSTARVYGYTF
TGTGCCAGCAGCCCGACCTCGACAGCTCGCGTTTATGGCTACACCTTC
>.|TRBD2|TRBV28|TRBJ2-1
CASSSDMTSGYNEQFF
TGTGCCAGCAGTTCAGACATGACTAGCGGGTACAATGAGCAGTTCTTC
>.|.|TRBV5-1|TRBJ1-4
CASSLSPGTNEKLFF
TGCGCCAGCAGCTTAAGCCCCGGGACAAATGAAAAACTGTTTTTT
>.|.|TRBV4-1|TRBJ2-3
CASSQELRAPGDTQYF
TGCGCCAGCAGCCAAGAGCTGCGGGCCCCTGGAGATACGCAGTATTTT
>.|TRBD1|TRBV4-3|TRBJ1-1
CASSPGQGAMNTEAFF
TGCGCCAGCAGCCCAGGACAGGGGGCCATGAACACTGAAGCTTTCTTT
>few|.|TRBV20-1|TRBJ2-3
CSAGRTDTQYF
TGCAGTGCTGGGCGCACAGATACGCAGTATTTT
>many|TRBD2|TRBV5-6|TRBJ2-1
CASSLLAGNYNEQFF
TGTGCCAGCAGCCTGCTAGCGGGGAACTACAATGAGCAGTTCTTC
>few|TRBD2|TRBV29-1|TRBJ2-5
CSVEDSTSGRAWYF
TGCAGCGTTGAAGATAGTACTAGCGGGAGGGCCTGGTACTTC
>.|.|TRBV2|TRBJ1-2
CASSDTNGGYGYTF
TGTGCCAGCAGCGACACTAACGGGGGCTATGGCTACACCTTC
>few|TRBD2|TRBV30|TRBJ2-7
CAWSAGWGGRYEQYF
TGTGCCTGGAGCGCCGGGTGGGGCGGGAGATACGAGCAGTACTTC
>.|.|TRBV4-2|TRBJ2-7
CASSQARQSGEQYF
TGTGCCAGCAGCCAGGCACGACAGTCCGGGGAGCAGTACTTC
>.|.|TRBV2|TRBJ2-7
CASRRGGGPYEQYF
TGTGCCAGCAGGCGGGGAGGAGGGCCCTACGAGCAGTACTTC
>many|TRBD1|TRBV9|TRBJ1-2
CATGGANYGYTF
TGTGCCACAGGGGGCGCGAACTATGGCTACACCTTC
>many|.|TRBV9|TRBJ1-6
CASSVERDSPLHF
TGTGCCAGCAGCGTAGAGCGGGATTCACCCCTCCACTTT
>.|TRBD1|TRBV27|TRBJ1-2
CASSSTGTGRYGYTF
TGTGCCAGCAGTTCTACCGGGACAGGTAGATATGGCTACACCTTC
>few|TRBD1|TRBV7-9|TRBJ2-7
CASSSQGQTPYEQYF
TGTGCCAGCAGCTCTCAGGGACAGACCCCCTACGAGCAGTACTTC
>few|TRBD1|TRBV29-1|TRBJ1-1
CSVTQGGTEAFF
TGCAGCGTGACACAGGGGGGAACTGAAGCTTTCTTT
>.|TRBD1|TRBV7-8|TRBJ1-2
CASSLYGTGLGGYTF
TGTGCCAGCAGCTTATACGGGACAGGGCTTGGTGGCTACACCTTC
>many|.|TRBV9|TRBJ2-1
CASSVGGQLGEQFF
TGTGCCAGCAGCGTAGGCGGGCAATTGGGTGAGCAGTTCTTC
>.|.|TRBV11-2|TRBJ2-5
CASSQDLGQQETQYF
TGTGCCAGCAGCCAGGACTTGGGCCAACAAGAGACCCAGTACTTC
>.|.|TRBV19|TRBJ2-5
CASSIGPRGAEETQYF
TGTGCCAGTAGTATAGGCCCCCGGGGGGCGGAAGAGACCCAGTACTTC
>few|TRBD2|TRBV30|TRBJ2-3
CAWRARRETDTQYF
TGTGCCTGGAGGGCCAGGCGGGAGACAGATACGCAGTATTTT
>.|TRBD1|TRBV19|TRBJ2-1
CASSMRGHYNEQFF
TGTGCCAGTAGTATGAGGGGGCACTACAATGAGCAGTTCTTC
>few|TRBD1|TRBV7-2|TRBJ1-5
CASSDRVRQPQHF
TGTGCCAGCAGCGACAGGGTCCGGCAGCCCCAGCATTTT
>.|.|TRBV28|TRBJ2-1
CASSNLRDLPFF
TGTGCCAGCAGTAACCTCCGGGATCTCCCGTTCTTC
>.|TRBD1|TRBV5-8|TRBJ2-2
CASSFDRVGSGGELFF
TGTGCCAGCAGCTTTGACAGGGTGGGGTCCGGCGGGGAGCTGTTTTTT
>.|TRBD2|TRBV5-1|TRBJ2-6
CASMSGGLLSGANVLTF
TGCGCCAGCATGTCGGGAGGTCTCCTCTCTGGGGCCAACGTCCTGACTTTC
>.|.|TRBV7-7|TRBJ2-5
CASSLFGTQETQYF
TGTGCTAGCAGCCTCTTCGGGACACAAGAGACCCAGTACTTC
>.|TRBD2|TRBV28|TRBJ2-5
CASSFGLAGGKAYQETQYF
TGTGCCAGCAGTTTCGGTCTAGCGGGGGGCAAAGCGTACCAAGAGACCCAGTACTTC
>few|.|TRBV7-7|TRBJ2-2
CASSPQGNTGELFF
TGTGCCAGCAGCCCCCAGGGGAACACCGGGGAGCTGTTTTTT
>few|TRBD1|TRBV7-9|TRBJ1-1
CASSPGQGRMSGTEAFF
TGTGCCAGCAGTCCCGGACAGGGAAGGATGAGTGGGACTGAAGCTTTCTTT
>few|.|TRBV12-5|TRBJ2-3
CASGPSQRSDTQYF
TGTGCTAGTGGCCCCTCCCAGCGAAGTGATACGCAGTATTTT
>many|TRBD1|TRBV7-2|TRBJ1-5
CASSFWDRGQPQHF
TGTGCCAGCAGCTTTTGGGACAGGGGACAGCCCCAGCATTTT
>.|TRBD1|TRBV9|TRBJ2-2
CASEDRGNTGELFF
TGTGCCAGCGAGGACAGGGGGAACACCGGGGAGCTGTTTTTT
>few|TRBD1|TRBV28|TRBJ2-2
CASISLRTGSHGELFF
TGTGCCAGCATATCCCTCAGGACAGGGTCACACGGGGAGCTGTTTTTT
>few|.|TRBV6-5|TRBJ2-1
CASSSTGSSYNEQFF
TGTGCCAGCAGTTCTACAGGGAGCTCCTACAATGAGCAGTTCTTC
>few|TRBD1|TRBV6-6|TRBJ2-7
CASRDREYEQYF
TGTGCCAGCAGGGACAGGGAATACGAGCAGTACTTC
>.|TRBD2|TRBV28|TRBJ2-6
CASTKRQAGGPGANVLTF
TGTGCCAGCACCAAGAGGCAGGCGGGAGGGCCCGGGGCCAACGTCCTGACTTTC
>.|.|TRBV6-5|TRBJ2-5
CASRLTAKETQYF
TGTGCCAGCAGATTGACAGCGAAAGAGACCCAGTACTTC
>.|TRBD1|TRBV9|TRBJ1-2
CASSARTGGSGYTF
TGTGCCAGCAGCGCCAGGACAGGGGGGAGCGGCTACACCTTC
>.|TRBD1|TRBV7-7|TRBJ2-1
CASSPYGRQGTNEQFF
TGTGCTAGCAGCCCGTATGGCCGACAGGGGACCAATGAGCAGTTCTTC
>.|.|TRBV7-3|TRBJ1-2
CASSFRRDGYTF
TGTGCCAGCAGCTTTAGGCGGGACGGCTACACCTTC
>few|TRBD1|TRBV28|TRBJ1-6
CASLAGTESLTLHF
TGTGCCAGCCTAGCCGGGACAGAGTCTCTCACCCTCCACTTT
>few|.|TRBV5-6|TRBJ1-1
CASSRRQTFNQNTEAFF
TGTGCCAGCAGCCGTCGACAAACCTTCAACCAAAACACTGAAGCTTTCTTT